These T cell receptor beta chains were read from a single sample in a study of beta chain features in type 1 diabetes. Profiled with immunoSEQ multiplex PCR; TCRdb holds only in-frame clones, not every one. The sample shows hundreds of thousands of clones, 14% of them seen only once. Sequenced: central memory CD4+ T cells from blood. The receptors derive from a man between 25 and 39 years old in good health. Both conserved end residues are part of each CDR3. Fields, in order: V gene, D gene, CDR3 length, CDR3 protein. The D gene is left open where the match is weak.

TRBV7-6	-	14	CASSPTPGYDEQFF
TRBV7-8	TRBD2	14	CASSPRAGEETQYF
TRBV11-3	-	13	CASSLQGRAEAFF
TRBV18	-	15	CASSPVRQSSYEQYF
TRBV25-1	-	12	CASSPGTNEQYF
TRBV10-1	-	14	CASSDGGQSDTQYF
TRBV28	TRBD1	17	CASNRGPRTGFSYEQYF
TRBV5-1	-	15	CASSLGPGRINEQFF
TRBV19	-	14	CASSILDSGNTIYF
TRBV5-5	TRBD1	14	CASSRGQGPYGYTF
TRBV19	-	14	CASSIGDSPFGYTF
TRBV6-6	TRBD1	12	CASGTGSFGYTF
TRBV7-9	-	14	CASNPPGRWTEAFF
TRBV27	TRBD1	14	CASSLQGVTVEAFF
TRBV14	-	14	CASSQSRAGDGYTF
TRBV14	-	16	CASSPRIRAGANVLTF
TRBV5-1	-	14	CASSLYSGANVLTF
TRBV7-2	-	15	CASSLDFAVNTEAFF